This T cell receptor (beta chain) appears in the sequencing data of a study of metastatic and nonmetastatic thyroid tumors. For the study at large: Samples came from malignant and benign thyroid patients, and repertoires were compared across blood and tumor or nodule tissue.

The V gene's germline CDR1 is SGHTS and CDR2 YDEGEE. V was pared by 4 bases and J by 4 bases, with 9 bases between. The CDR3 runs to 13 residues. All patients were treatment-naive before thyroid surgery. In the source study's methods: Across clinicopathological groups, CDR3 differences served as the basis for building a distant-metastasis classifier for papillary thyroid cancer. TCRdb reprocessed the PCR reads via MiXCR. The V and J calls were not made by the authors but by TCRdb's processing. The sample includes approximately 30,000 clones, around a sixth of them seen just once. V gene TRBV5-8 combines with J gene TRBJ2-1; no clear D. The sample taken for sequencing was blood. This receptor was identified in a female donor with papillary thyroid cancer or a benign thyroid nodule (not recorded which). Some clones in this sample may be carry-over from other donors' samples. As DNA, the CDR3 is TGTGCCAGCAGCACTTTTGGATACAATGAGCAGTTCTTC. It encodes CASSTFGYNEQFF.